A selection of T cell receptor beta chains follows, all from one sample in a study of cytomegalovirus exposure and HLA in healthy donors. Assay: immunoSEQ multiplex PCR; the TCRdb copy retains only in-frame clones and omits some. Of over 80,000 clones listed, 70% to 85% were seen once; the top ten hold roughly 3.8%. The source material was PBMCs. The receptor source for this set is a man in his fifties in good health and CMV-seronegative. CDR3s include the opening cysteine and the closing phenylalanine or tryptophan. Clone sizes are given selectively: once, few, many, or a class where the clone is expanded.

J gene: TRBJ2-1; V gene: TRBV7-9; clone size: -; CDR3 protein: CASSLSVGGDEQFF
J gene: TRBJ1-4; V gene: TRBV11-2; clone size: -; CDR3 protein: CASSYPGQTNEKLFF
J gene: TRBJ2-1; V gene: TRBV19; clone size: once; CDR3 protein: CASSLGTSGRDEQFF
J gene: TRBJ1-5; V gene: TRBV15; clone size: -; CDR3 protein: CATSRPGQSNQPQHF
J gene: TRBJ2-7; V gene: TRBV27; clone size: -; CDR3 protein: CASSLSGRSYEQYF
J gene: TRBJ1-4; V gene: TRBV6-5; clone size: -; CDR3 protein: CASSLQGAEEKLFF
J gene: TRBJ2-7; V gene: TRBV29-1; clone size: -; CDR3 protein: CSVLTGLNEQYF
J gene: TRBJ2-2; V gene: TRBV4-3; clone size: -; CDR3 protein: CASSSYAGLAGGSPLAGELFF
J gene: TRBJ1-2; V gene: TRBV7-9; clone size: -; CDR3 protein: CASRSTREAFYGYTF
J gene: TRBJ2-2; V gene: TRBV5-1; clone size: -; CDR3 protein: CASSLGGLGLAGELFF
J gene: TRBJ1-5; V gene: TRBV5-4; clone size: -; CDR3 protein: CASSAGQGSGQPQHF